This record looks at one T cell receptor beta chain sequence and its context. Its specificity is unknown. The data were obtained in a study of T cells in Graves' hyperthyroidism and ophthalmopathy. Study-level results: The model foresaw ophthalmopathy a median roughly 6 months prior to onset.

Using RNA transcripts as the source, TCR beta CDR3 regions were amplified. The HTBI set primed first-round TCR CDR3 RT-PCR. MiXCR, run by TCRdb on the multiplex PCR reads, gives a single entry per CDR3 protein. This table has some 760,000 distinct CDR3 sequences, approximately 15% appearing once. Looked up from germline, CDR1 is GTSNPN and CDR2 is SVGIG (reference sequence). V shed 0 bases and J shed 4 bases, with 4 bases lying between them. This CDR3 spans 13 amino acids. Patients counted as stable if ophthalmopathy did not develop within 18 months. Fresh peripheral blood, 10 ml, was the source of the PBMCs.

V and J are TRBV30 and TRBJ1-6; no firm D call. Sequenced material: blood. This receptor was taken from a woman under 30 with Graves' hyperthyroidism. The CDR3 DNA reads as TGTGCCTGGAGTGTTCAATATAATTCACCCCTCCACTTT. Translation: CAWSVQYNSPLHF.